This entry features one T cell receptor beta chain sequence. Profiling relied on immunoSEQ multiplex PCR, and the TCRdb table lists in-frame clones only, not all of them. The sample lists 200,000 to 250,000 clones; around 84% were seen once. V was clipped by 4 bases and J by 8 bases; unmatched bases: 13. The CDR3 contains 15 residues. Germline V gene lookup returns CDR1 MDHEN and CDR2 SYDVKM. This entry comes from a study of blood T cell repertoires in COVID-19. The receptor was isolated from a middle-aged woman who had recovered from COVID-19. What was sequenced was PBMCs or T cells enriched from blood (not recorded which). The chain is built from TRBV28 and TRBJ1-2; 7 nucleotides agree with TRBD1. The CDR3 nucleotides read TGTGCCAGCAGTTATACCGACACGACAGGGCCAGGCTACACCTTC. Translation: CASSYTDTTGPGYTF.